The present entry profiles one T cell receptor (beta chain) with its context. Its target is unknown. This entry is derived from a study of OX40 agonist ivuxolimab in advanced cancers. Study-level information: Patients treated during dose escalation were battling hepatocellular carcinoma, melanoma, renal cell or head and neck cancer.

Broader study findings: Both blood CD4+ and CD8+ T cells showed clonal growth by week 6 at 0.1 to 3.0 mg/kg.

The CDR3 runs 16 residues. The V and J ends lost 4 bases and 0 bases respectively, with 16 bases between them. Germline V CDR1 and CDR2: SGHDN, FVKESK. Clones were sequenced by immunoSEQ multiplex PCR, and TCRdb holds only the in-frame ones, with some missing. Of 90,000 to 100,000 clones in the sample, approximately 90% are singletons; the top ten hold approximately 0.5%. The clonotype comes from an adult with an advanced solid tumor such as melanoma, head and neck, liver or kidney cancer. Sequencing used CD4+ or CD8+ T cells sorted from blood, obtained in a trial of the OX40 agonist ivuxolimab. The gene calls are TRBV14 and TRBJ2-7; D gene unclear. This chain's CDR3 is CASSPRVGLSSYEQYF. The CDR3 DNA follows: TGTGCCAGCAGCCCCCGGGTGGGCCTGAGCTCCTACGAGCAGTACTTC.